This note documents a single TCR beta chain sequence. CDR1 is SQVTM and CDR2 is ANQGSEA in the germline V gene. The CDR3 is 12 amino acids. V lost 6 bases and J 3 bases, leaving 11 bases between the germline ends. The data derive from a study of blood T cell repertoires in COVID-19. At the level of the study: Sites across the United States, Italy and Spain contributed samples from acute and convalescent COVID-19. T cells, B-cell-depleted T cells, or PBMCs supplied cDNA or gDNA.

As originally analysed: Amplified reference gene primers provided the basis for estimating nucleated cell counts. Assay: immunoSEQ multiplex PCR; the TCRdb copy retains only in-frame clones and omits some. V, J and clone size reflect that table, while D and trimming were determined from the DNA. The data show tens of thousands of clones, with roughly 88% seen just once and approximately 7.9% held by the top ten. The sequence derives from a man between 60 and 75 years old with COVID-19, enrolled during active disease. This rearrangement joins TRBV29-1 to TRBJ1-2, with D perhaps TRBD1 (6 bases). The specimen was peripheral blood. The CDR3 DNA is TGCAGCGTAGTCAGGGGAGACTATGGCTACACCTTC. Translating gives CSVVRGDYGYTF.